The 12 T cell receptor beta chains presented below share a single source sample, sequenced in a study of Graves' ophthalmopathy and Graves' hyperthyroidism. The authors amplified TCR beta CDR3 regions from RNA transcripts. HTBI-primed first-round RT-PCR preceded second-round multiplex PCR. Each CDR3 protein is one row after TCRdb ran MiXCR on the multiplex PCR reads. The data contain 300,000 to 450,000 distinct CDR3 sequences, about 18% of them seen just once; the ten biggest clones take up roughly 2.4%. The sequenced sample was peripheral blood. The receptor set was obtained from an adult woman with stable Graves' hyperthyroidism.

The gene calls are TRBV19 and TRBJ2-6; TRBD2 agrees at 8 bases. This CDR3 is built from 19 residues. Germline V lookup: CDR1 LNHDA, CDR2 SQIVND (reference sequence). The J segment lost 2 bases and the V segment lost 5 bases, leaving 14 bases of the junction unmatched. CDR3 nucleotides: TGTGCCAGTAGTTCGGGACTAACGGGAGGGTCTGCTGGGGCCAACGTCCTGACTTTC. Translation: CASSSGLTGGSAGANVLTF.

Ten or more counts support this clonotype. The CDR3 sequence is CASSEGITYSGNTIYF. CDR3 sequence (DNA): TGTGCCAGCAGTGAAGGTATCACCTACTCTGGAAACACCATATATTTT. V and J are TRBV25-1 and TRBJ1-3, with D unresolved. The CDR3 covers 16 residues. Germline V gene sequence: CDR1 MGHDK, CDR2 SYGVNS. V lost 2 bases, J lost 0 bases, and 11 bases lay in between.

In this sample, this clonotype turned up many times. The V and J genes are TRBV19 and TRBJ2-4; a possible D gene is TRBD1 (6 bases). The CDR3 covers 16 residues. V was trimmed by 3 bases and J by 3 bases, leaving 15 bases between them. The V gene's germline CDR1 is LNHDA and CDR2 SQIVND (reference sequence). Here the CDR3 DNA reads TGTGCCAGTAGTATGACCAATGGACAGTTCAAAAACATTCAGTACTTC. Its translation is CASSMTNGQFKNIQYF.

The CDR3 DNA is TGTGCCAGCAGTTACCGGGACGAACTTGAAGCTTTCTTT. Translating gives CASSYRDELEAFF. V usage is TRBV6-2 or TRBV6-3 and J usage is TRBJ1-1; D is perhaps TRBD1 (5 bases). Looked up from germline, CDR1 is MNHEY and CDR2 is SVGEGT. The CDR3 is 13 residues long. The V and J ends lost 2 bases and 7 bases respectively, with 11 bases between them.

Concerning this clonotype itself: This may stem from a read error, because a much larger clone lies one nucleotide away. Lacking the conserved final phenylalanine or tryptophan, this CDR3 likely reflects a read error. The V gene is TRBV19, the J gene TRBJ1-1, with a weak D call TRBD1 (6 bases). The CDR3 has 13 amino acids. Germline values: CDR1 LNHDA, CDR2 SQIVND (reference sequence). Trimming removed 3 bases from V and 4 bases from J, with 9 bases in between. The CDR3, as DNA: TGTGCCAGTAGTATTTCAGGGGCCACTGAAGCTTTCTTG. Translation gives CASSISGATEAFL.

There are many counts of this clonotype. The junction differs from germline at one of its ends, possibly a read error. The rearrangement joins TRBV6-1 to TRBJ2-5; 7 nucleotides align to TRBD1. This CDR3 region has 13 residues. Germline V gives CDR1 MNHNS, CDR2 SASEGT. Written as DNA, the CDR3 is TGTGCCAGCGGTGAAGGGGGCTGGGAGACCCAGTACTTC. It specifies CASGEGGWETQYF.

Notes on this clonotype: It may be a read error: a sequence one base away is much more abundant. Given the absence of the conserved phenylalanine or tryptophan at the CDR3 end, a read error is likely. The rearrangement uses TRBV10-3 and TRBJ2-7; the match to TRBD1 covers 10 bases. V lost 6 bases to trimming and J lost 6 bases; unmatched junction nucleotides: 8. This CDR3 has 14 amino acids. CDR1 and CDR2 from the germline V gene are ENHRY and SYGVKD. This chain's CDR3 is CAISGRDRGSEQYY. The CDR3 coding sequence is TGTGCCATCAGCGGACGGGACAGGGGAAGCGAGCAGTACTAC.

This clonotype was seen at least ten times. The V and J genes are TRBV4-1 and TRBJ2-7, with 7 positions matching TRBD1. This CDR3 contains 17 residues. Germline CDR1 and CDR2: MGHRA and YSYEKL. Trimming cost V 1 base and J 1 base; bases outside gene matches: 10. The DNA for the CDR3 is TGCGCCAGCAGCCAAGGGTTGGGTCGACAGGGTTCCTACGAGCAGTACTTC. It codes for CASSQGLGRQGSYEQYF.

The sample holds many counts of this clonotype. The chain couples TRBV19 to TRBJ1-5; 7 bases match TRBD1. CDR3 length: 15 residues. The V and J ends lost 7 bases and 7 bases, in that order; junction bases with no gene match: 13. Germline values: CDR1 LNHDA, CDR2 SQIVND (reference sequence). CDR3 sequence (DNA): TGTGCCAGTACCCCCACAGGGGCTCCTGGCCAGCCCCAGCATTTT. This gives the protein CASTPTGAPGQPQHF.

This clonotype has more than one count but fewer than ten. This chain joins TRBV4-1 and TRBJ1-3, with TRBD1 identical over 10 bases. Germline V gene data show CDR1 as MGHRA and CDR2 as YSYEKL. This CDR3 comprises 17 residues. After removal of 6 bases from V and 0 bases from J, the junction contained 8 bases not matched to a gene. The CDR3 protein is CASRPGTGANSGNTIYF. The DNA of the CDR3 is TGCGCCAGCAGACCCGGGACAGGGGCGAACTCTGGAAACACCATATATTTT.

The gene calls are TRBV19 and TRBJ2-2, with 13 positions matching TRBD2. The V gene end was trimmed by 9 bases and the J gene end by 2 bases; junction bases not matched to a gene: 12. Germline V gives CDR1 LNHDA, CDR2 SQIVND (reference sequence). This CDR3 is 18 amino acids long. This CDR3 reads CASSLGLAGPYNTGELFF. CDR3 DNA: TGTGCCAGCTCACTGGGACTAGCGGGACCTTACAACACCGGGGAGCTGTTTTTT.

The chain recombines TRBV6-2 or TRBV6-3 with TRBJ2-7, with TRBD1 identical over 8 bases. CDR1 is MNHEY and CDR2 is SVGEGT in the germline V gene. The CDR3 is made up of 14 amino acids. V dropped 10 bases and J dropped 0; count of bases not matched to a gene: 8. In DNA form, the CDR3 reads TGTGCCACCGACAGGGGACAGATCTCCTACGAGCAGTACTTC. Protein: CATDRGQISYEQYF.